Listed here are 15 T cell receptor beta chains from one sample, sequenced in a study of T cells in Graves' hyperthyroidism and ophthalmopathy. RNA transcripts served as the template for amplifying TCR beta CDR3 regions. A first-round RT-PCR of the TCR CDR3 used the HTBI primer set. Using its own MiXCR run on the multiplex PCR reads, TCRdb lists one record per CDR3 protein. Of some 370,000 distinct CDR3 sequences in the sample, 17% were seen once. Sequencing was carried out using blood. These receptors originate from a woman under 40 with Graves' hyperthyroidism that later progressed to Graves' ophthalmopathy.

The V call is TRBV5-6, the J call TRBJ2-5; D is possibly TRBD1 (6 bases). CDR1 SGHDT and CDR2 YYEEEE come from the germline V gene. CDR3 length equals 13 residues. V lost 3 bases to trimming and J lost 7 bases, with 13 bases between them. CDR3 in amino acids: CASSWTVTSTQYF. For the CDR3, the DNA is TGTGCCAGCAGCTGGACAGTGACCTCGACCCAGTACTTC.

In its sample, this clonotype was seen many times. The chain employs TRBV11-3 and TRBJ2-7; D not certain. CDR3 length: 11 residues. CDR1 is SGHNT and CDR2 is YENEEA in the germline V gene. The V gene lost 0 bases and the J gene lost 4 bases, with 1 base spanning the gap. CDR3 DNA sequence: TGTGCCAGCAGCTTAGAGTACGAGCAGTACTTC. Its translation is CASSLEYEQYF.

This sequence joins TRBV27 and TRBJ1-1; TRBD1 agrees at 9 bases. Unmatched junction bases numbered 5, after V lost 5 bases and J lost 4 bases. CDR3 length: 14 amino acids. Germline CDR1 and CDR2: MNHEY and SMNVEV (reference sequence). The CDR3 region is CASSPTGGPTEAFF. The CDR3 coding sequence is TGTGCCAGCAGTCCTACAGGGGGCCCCACTGAAGCTTTCTTT.

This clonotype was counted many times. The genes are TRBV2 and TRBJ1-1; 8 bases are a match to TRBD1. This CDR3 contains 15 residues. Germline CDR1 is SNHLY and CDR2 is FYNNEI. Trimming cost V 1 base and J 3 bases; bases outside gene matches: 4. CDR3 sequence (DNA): TGTGCCAGCAGTGAAGTCAGGGGGCGGTACACTGAAGCTTTCTTT. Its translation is CASSEVRGRYTEAFF. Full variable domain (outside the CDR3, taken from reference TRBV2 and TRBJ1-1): EPEVTQTPSHQVTQMGQEVILRCVPISNHLYFYWYRQILGQKVEFLVSFYNNEISEKSEIFDDQFSVERPDGSNFTLKIRSTKLEDSAMYFCASSEVRGRYTEAFFGQGTRLTVV.

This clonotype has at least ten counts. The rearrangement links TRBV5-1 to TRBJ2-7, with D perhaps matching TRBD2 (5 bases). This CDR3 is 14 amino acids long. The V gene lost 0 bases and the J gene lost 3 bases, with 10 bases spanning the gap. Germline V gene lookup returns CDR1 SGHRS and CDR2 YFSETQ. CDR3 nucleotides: TGCGCCAGCAGCTTGGGGACTGAGGACTACGAGCAGTACTTC. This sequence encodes CASSLGTEDYEQYF.

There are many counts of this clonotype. CDR3: CASSFPTDLPGSPLHF. CDR3 DNA: TGTGCCAGCAGCTTCCCAACTGATCTGCCTGGATCACCCCTCCACTTT. This chain links TRBV11-2 with TRBJ1-6; D gene uncertain. The CDR3 spans 16 residues. The V end lost 3 bases, the J end lost 10 bases, and 19 bases lay between the germline ends. Looked up from germline, CDR1 is SGHAT and CDR2 is FQNNGV.

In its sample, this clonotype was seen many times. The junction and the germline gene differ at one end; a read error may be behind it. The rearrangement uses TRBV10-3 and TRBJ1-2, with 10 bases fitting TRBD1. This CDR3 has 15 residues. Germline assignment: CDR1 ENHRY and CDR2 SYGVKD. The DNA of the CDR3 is TGTGTCATCGGGACAGGGGACTTCACTAACTATGGCTACACCTTC. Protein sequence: CVIGTGDFTNYGYTF.

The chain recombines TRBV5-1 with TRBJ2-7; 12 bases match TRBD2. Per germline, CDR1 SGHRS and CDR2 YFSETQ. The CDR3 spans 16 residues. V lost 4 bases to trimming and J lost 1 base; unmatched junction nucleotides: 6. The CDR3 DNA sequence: TGCGCCAGCAGCCTAGGACTAGCGGGAAGATCCTACGAGCAGTACTTC. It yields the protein CASSLGLAGRSYEQYF.

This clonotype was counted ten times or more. CDR3 protein: CASSYSRQTNYGYTF. The CDR3, as DNA: TGTGCCAGCAGTTACTCGAGGCAGACTAACTATGGCTACACCTTC. The chain couples TRBV6-5 to TRBJ1-2; D uncertain. Trimming took off 0 bases at V and 0 bases at J, with 8 bases between the two ends. The CDR3 sequence is 15 residues long. CDR1 is MNHEY and CDR2 is SVGAGI in the germline V gene.

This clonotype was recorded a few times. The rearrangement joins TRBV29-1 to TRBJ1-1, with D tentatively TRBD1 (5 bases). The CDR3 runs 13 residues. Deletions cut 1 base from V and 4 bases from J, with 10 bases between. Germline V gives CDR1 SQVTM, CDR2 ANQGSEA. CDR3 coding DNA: TGCAGCGTTGAAGTGGGGGGGGGCACTGAAGCTTTCTTT. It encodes CSVEVGGGTEAFF.

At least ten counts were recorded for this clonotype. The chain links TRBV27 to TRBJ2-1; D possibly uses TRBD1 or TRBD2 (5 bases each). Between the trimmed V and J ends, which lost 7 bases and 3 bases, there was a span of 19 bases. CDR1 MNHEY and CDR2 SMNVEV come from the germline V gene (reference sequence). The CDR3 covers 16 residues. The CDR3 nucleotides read TGTGCCAGCAATCTTCTCGGGGCTCAGATCTACAATGAGCAGTTCTTC. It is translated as CASNLLGAQIYNEQFF.

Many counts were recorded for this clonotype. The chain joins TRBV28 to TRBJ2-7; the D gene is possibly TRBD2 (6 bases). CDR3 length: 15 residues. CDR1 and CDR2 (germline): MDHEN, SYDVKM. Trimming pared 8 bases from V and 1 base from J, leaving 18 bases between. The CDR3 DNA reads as TGTGCCAGCGGGAAGTGGAGGGTAAAATCCTACGAGCAGTACTTC. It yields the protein CASGKWRVKSYEQYF.

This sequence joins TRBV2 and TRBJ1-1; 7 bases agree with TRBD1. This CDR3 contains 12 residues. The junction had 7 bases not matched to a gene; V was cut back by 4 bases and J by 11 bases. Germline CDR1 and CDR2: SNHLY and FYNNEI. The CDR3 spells CASSVDRIRAFF. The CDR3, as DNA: TGTGCCAGCAGTGTGGACAGGATAAGGGCTTTCTTT.

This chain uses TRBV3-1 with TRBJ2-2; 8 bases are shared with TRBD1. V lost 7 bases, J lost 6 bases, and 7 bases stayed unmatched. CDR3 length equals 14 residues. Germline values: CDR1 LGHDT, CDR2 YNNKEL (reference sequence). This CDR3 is CASTTQGVAGELFF. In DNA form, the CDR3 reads TGTGCCAGCACCACACAGGGGGTCGCCGGGGAGCTGTTTTTT.

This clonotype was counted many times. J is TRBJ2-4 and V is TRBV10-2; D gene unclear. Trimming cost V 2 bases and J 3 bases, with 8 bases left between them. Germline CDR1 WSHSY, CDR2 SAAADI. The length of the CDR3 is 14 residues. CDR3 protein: CASSETSSKNIQYF. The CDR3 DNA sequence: TGCGCCAGCAGTGAGACCAGTAGCAAAAACATTCAGTACTTC.